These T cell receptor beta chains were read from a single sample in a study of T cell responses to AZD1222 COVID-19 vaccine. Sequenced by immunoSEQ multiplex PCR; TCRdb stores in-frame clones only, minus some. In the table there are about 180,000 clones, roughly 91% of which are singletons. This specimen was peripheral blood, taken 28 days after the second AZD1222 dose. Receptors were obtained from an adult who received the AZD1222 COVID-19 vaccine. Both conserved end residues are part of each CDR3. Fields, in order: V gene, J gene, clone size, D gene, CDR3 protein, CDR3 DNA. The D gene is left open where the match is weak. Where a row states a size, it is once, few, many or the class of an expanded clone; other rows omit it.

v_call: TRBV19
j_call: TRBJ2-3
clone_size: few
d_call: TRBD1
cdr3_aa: CASSTDRGNTQYF
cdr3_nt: TGTGCCAGTAGTACGGACAGGGGTAATACGCAGTATTTT

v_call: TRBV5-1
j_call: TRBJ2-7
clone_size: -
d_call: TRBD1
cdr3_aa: CASRRTGSYEQYF
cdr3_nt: TGCGCCAGCAGACGGACAGGGTCCTACGAGCAGTACTTC

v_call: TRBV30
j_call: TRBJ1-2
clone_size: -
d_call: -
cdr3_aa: CAWSVSSGGSTNYGYTF
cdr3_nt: TGTGCCTGGAGTGTATCGTCTGGGGGGTCGACTAACTATGGCTACACCTTC

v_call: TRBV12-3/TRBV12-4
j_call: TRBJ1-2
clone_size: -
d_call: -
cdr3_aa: CASSPRPGGYTF
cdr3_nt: TGTGCCAGCAGCCCACGGCCGGGGGGCTACACCTTC

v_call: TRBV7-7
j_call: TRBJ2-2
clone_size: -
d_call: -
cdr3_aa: CASSPGTRSNTGELFF
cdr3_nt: TGTGCCAGCAGCCCCGGGACACGTTCGAACACCGGGGAGCTGTTTTTT

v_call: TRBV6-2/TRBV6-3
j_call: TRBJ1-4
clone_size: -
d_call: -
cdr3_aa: CASSSAGGPFREKLFF
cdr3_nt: TGTGCCAGCAGTTCGGCCGGGGGCCCGTTTCGCGAAAAACTGTTTTTT

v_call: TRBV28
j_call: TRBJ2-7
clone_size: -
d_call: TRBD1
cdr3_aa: CASSGQVPEQYF
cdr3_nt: TGTGCCAGCAGTGGACAGGTCCCCGAGCAGTACTTC

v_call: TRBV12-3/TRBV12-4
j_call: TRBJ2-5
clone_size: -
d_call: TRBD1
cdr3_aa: CASTQPDRVHYF
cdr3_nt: TGTGCCAGCACCCAACCCGACAGGGTCCATTACTTC

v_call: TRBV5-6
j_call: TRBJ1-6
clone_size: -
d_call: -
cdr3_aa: CASSLGGGTHYNSPLHF
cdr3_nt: TGTGCCAGCAGCTTGGGCGGGGGGACCCACTATAATTCACCCCTCCACTTT

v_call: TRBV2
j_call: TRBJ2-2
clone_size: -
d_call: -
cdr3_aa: CASSELRGAGELFF
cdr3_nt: TGTGCCAGCAGTGAACTAAGGGGTGCCGGGGAGCTGTTTTTT

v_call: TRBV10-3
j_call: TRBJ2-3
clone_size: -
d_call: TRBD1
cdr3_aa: CAISDAAGGGTDTQYF
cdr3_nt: TGTGCCATCAGTGATGCGGCAGGGGGCGGCACAGATACGCAGTATTTT

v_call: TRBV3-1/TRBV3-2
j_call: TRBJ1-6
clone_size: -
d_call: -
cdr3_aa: CASSQDRLGWDSYNSPLHF
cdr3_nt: TGTGCCAGCAGCCAAGATCGTCTGGGGTGGGACTCCTATAATTCACCCCTCCACTTT

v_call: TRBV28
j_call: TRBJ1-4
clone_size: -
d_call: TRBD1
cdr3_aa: CASSFSGTGYEKLFF
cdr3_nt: TGTGCCAGCAGTTTCTCCGGGACAGGGTATGAAAAACTGTTTTTT

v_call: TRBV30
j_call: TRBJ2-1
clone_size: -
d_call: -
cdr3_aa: CACRDWNINEQFF
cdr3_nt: TGTGCCTGTCGGGACTGGAACATCAATGAGCAGTTCTTC

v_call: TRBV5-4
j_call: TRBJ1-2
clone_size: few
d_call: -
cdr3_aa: CASSTGTRTNYGYTF
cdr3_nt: TGTGCCAGCAGCACGGGGACGCGAACTAACTATGGCTACACCTTC

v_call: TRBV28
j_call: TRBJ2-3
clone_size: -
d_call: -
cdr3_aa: CASKAGPSTDTQYF
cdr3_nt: TGTGCCAGCAAGGCGGGGCCTAGCACAGATACGCAGTATTTT

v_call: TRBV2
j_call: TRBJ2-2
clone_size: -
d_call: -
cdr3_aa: CASSEAEAGAPNTGELFF
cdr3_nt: TGTGCCAGCAGTGAAGCAGAGGCAGGGGCCCCGAACACCGGGGAGCTGTTTTTT

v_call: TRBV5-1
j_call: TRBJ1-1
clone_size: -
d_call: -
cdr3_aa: CASSLGYGNEAFF
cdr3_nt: TGCGCCAGCAGCTTGGGTTACGGGAATGAAGCTTTCTTT

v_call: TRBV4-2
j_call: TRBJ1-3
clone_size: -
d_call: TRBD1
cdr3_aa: CASSQVQTGGSGNTIYF
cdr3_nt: TGTGCCAGCAGCCAAGTACAGACAGGGGGCTCTGGAAACACCATATATTTT

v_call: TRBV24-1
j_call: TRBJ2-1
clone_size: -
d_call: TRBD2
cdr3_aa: CATSDTGTSGYNEQFF
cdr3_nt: TGTGCCACCAGTGATACTGGGACTAGCGGATACAATGAGCAGTTCTTC

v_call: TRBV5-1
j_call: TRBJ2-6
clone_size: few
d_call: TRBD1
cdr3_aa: CASSPLSGQGAAGANVLTF
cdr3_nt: TGCGCCAGCAGCCCCCTCTCGGGACAGGGGGCCGCTGGGGCCAACGTCCTGACTTTC

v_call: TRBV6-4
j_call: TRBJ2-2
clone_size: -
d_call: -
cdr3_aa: CASSRDSDNTGELFF
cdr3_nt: TGTGCCAGCAGTCGGGACTCCGACAACACCGGGGAGCTGTTTTTT

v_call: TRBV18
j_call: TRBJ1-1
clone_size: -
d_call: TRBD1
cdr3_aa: CASSPSTGGDTEAFF
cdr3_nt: TGTGCCAGCTCACCTTCGACAGGGGGGGACACTGAAGCTTTCTTT

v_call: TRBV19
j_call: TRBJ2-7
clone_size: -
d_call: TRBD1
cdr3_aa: CASSIWGQGYEQYF
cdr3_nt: TGTGCCAGTAGTATTTGGGGACAGGGCTACGAGCAGTACTTC

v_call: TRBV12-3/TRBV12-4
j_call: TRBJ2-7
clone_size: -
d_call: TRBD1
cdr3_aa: CASSLDRGLEQYF
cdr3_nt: TGTGCCAGCAGTTTAGACAGGGGGTTGGAGCAGTACTTC

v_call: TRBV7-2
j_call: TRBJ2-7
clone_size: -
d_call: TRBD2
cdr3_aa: CASSFSFGGGSYEQYF
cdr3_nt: TGTGCCAGCAGCTTCTCCTTTGGCGGGGGATCCTACGAGCAGTACTTC

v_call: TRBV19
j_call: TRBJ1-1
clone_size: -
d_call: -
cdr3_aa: CASSLQGEATEAFF
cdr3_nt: TGTGCCAGTAGCTTACAGGGTGAGGCCACTGAAGCTTTCTTT

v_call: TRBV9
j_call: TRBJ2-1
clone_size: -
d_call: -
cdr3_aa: CASSERLSSYNEQFF
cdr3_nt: TGTGCCAGCAGCGAAAGGTTGAGCTCCTACAATGAGCAGTTCTTC

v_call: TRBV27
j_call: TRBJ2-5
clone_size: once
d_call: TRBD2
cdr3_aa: CASSWTSGLGETQYF
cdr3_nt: TGTGCCAGCAGTTGGACTAGCGGGCTTGGAGAGACCCAGTACTTC

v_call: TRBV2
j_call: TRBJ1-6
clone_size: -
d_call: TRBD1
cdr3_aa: CASSESPGQYSPLHF
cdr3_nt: TGTGCCAGCAGTGAATCACCGGGACAGTATTCACCCCTCCACTTT

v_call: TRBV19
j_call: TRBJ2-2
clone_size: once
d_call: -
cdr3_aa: CASSGAGTGELFF
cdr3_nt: TGTGCCAGTAGCGGGGCGGGCACCGGGGAGCTGTTTTTT

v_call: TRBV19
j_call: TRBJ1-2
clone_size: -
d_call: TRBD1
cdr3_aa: CATLVGQGLVNGYTF
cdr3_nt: TGTGCCACCCTCGTGGGACAGGGACTTGTAAATGGCTACACCTTC

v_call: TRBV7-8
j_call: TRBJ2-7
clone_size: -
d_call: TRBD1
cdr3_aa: CASSSGDRGLAYEQYF
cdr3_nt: TGTGCCAGCAGCTCGGGGGACAGGGGCCTAGCCTACGAGCAGTACTTC

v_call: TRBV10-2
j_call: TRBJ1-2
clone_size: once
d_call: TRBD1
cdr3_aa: CASSSGGDGYTF
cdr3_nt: TGCGCCAGCAGTTCAGGGGGCGATGGCTACACCTTC

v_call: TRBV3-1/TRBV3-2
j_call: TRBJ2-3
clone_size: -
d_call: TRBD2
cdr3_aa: CASRLSGGAGDTQYF
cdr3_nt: TGTGCCAGCAGACTTAGCGGGGGGGCTGGAGATACGCAGTATTTT

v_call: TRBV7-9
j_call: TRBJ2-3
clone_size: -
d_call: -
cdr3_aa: CASSAISRGTDTQYF
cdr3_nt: TGTGCCAGCAGCGCTATTAGCCGTGGCACAGATACGCAGTATTTT

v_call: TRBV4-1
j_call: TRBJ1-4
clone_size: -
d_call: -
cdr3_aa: CASSQPMTGRFDEKLFF
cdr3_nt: TGCGCCAGCAGCCAACCCATGACAGGTCGTTTCGATGAAAAACTGTTTTTT

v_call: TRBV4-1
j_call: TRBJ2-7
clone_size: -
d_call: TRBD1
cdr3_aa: CASSQAGQGAREQYF
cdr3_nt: TGCGCCAGCAGCCAAGCCGGACAGGGGGCGAGGGAGCAGTACTTC

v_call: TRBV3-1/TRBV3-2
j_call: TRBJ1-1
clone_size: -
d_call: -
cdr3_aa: CASSQGAGPMNTEAFF
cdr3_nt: TGTGCCAGCAGCCAAGGGGCAGGGCCCATGAACACTGAAGCTTTCTTT

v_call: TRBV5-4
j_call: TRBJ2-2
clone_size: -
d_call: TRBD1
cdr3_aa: CASSFSGQRTGELFF
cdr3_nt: TGTGCCAGCAGCTTCTCGGGACAGCGGACCGGGGAGCTGTTTTTT

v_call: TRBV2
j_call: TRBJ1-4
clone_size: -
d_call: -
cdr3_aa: CASLWGPTNEKLFF
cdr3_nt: TGTGCCAGCCTGTGGGGGCCTACAAATGAAAAACTGTTTTTT

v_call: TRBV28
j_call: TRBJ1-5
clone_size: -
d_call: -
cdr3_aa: CASRLGDQPQHF
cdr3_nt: TGTGCCAGCAGGCTTGGCGACCAGCCCCAGCATTTT